The entry below gives a single T cell receptor (beta chain) sequence along with its context. Its antigen is currently unknown. This specimen comes from a study of cytomegalovirus exposure and HLA in healthy donors. Background on the study: Unique TCR beta sequences numbering 95 million to 130 million came from around 180 million T cells in an earlier analysis. Study conclusions and caveats: It was reported that TCR beta sequences correctly inferred the HLA-A and HLA-B alleles for most subjects. When analyzed later, a missense DCLRE1C variant was found to be linked to TCR beta V- and J-gene trimming.

Both 60 Vbeta primers and 13 Jbeta primers went into the PCR. This table comes from immunoSEQ multiplex PCR, and its TCRdb copy is limited to in-frame clones, with some not included. Of over 150,000 clones in the sample, around four fifths are singletons; the top ten hold around 6%. CDR3 length equals 15 residues. Trimming cost V 4 bases and J 5 bases; bases outside gene matches: 5. CDR1 is LGHNA, CDR2 YNFKEQ, per germline. The chain links TRBV4-2 to TRBJ1-6, with 7 bases aligning to TRBD1. This clonotype originated in a woman in her 50s in good health and CMV-seropositive. Sequencing input: PBMCs. CDR3 coding DNA: TGTGCCAGCAGCCGCCGGGACAGCAATAATTCACCCCTCCACTTT. This sequence encodes CASSRRDSNNSPLHF.